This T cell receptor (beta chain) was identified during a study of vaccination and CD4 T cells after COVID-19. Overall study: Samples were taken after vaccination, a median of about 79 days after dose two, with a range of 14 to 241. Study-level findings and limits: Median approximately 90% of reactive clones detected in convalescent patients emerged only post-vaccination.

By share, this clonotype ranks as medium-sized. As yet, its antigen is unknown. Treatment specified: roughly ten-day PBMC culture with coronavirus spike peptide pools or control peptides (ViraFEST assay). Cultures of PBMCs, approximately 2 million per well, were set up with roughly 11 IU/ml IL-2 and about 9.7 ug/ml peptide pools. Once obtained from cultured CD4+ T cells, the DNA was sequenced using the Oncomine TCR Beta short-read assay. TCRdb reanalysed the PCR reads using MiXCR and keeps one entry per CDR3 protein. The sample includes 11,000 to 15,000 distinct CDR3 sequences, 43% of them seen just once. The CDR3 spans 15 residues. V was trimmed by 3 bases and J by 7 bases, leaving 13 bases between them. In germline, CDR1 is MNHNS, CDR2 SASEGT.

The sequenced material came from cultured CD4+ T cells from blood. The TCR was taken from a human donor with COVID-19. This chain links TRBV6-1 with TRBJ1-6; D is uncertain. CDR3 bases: TGTGCCAGCAGTGAGATGACTCTCGCCAATTCACCCCTCCACTTT. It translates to CASSEMTLANSPLHF.